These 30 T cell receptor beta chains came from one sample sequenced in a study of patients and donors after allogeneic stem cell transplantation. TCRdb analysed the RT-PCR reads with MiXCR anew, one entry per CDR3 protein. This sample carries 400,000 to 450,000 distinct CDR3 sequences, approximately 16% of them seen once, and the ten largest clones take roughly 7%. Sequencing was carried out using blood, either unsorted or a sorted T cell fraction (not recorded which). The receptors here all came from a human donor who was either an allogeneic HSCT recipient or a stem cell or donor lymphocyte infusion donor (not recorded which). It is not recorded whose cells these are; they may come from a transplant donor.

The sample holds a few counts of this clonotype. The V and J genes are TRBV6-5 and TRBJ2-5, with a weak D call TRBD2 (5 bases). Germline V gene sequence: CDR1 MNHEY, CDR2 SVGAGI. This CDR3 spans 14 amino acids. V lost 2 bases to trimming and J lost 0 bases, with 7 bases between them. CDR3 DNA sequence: TGTGCCAGCAGTTACGGGAGAAACCAAGAGACCCAGTACTTC. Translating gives CASSYGRNQETQYF.

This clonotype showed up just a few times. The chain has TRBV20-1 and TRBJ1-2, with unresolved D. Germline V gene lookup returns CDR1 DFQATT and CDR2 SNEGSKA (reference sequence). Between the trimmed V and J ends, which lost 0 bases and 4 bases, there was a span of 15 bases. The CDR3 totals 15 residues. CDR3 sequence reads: CSARDSVVGIYGYTF. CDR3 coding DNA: TGCAGTGCTAGAGATTCGGTCGTAGGAATCTATGGCTACACCTTC.

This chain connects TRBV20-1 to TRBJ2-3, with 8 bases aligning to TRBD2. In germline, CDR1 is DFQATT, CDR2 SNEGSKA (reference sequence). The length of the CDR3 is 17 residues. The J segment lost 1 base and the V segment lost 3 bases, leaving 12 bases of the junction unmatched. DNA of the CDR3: TGCAGTGCTAGGGTACGGGGGGGCTACCCTGGCACAGATACGCAGTATTTT. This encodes CSARVRGGYPGTDTQYF.

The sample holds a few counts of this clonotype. In DNA form, the CDR3 reads TGTGCCAGCAGCCAAGATGACAGCCAAGAGACCCAGTACTTC. Amino acids: CASSQDDSQETQYF. The J gene is TRBJ2-5, the V gene TRBV4-2; TRBD1 might be the D (5 bases). Trimming shortened V by 0 bases and J by 1 base, and 6 bases separated the two germline ends. Looked up from germline, CDR1 is LGHNA and CDR2 is YNFKEQ. The length of the CDR3 is 14 residues.

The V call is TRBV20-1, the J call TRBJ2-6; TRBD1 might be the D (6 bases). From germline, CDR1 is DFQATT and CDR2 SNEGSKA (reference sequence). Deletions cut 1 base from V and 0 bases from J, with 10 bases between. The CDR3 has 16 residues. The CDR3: CSARVQGSSGANVLTF. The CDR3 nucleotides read TGCAGTGCTAGAGTTCAGGGGAGCTCTGGGGCCAACGTCCTGACTTTC.

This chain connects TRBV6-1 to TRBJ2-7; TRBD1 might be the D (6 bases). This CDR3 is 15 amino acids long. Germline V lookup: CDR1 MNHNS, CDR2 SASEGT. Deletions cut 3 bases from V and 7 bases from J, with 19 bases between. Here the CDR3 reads CASSDQGLGLGEQYF. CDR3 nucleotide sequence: TGTGCCAGCAGTGACCAGGGGTTGGGTTTGGGGGAGCAGTACTTC.

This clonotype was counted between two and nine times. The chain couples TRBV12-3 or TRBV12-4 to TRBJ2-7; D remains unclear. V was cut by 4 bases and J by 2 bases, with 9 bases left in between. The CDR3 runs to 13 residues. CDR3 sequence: CASSWTQAYEQYF. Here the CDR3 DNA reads TGTGCCAGCAGTTGGACCCAAGCCTACGAGCAGTACTTC.

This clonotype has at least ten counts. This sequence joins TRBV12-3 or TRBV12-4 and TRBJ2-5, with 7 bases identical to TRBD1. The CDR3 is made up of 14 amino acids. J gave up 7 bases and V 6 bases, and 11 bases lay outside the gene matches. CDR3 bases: TGTGCCAGCAGAAGACAGGGCTTGGCGGTGACCCAGTACTTC. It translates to CASRRQGLAVTQYF.

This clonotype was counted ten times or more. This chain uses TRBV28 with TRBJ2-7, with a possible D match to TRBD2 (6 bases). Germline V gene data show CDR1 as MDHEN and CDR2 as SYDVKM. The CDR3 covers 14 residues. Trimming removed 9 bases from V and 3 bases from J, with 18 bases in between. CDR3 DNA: TGTGCCAGTACGCTGGCGGGGAAGTACTACGAGCAGTACTTC. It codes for CASTLAGKYYEQYF.

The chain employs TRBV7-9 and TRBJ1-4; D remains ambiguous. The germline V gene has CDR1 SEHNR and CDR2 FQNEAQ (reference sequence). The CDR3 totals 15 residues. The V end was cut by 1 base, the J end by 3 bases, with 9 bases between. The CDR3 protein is CASSLGEGANEKLFF. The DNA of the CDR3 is TGTGCCAGCAGCTTAGGAGAGGGAGCTAATGAAAAACTGTTTTTT.

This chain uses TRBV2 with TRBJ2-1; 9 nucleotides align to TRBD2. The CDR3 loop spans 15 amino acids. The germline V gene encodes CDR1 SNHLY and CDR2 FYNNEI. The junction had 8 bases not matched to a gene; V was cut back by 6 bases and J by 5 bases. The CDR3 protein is CASSGGTSRNNEQFF. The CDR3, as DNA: TGTGCCAGCAGCGGGGGGACTAGCAGAAACAATGAGCAGTTCTTC.

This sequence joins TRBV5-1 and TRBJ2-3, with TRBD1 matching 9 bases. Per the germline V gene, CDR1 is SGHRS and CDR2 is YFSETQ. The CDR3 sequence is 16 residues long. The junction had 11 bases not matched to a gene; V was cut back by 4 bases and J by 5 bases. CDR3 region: CASSAIQGARGDTQYF. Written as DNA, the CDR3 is TGCGCCAGCAGCGCCATACAGGGGGCGCGGGGAGATACGCAGTATTTT.

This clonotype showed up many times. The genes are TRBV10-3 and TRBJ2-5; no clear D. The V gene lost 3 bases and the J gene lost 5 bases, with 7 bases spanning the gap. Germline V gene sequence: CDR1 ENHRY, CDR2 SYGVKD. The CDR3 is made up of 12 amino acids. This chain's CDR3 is CAISDPVETQYF. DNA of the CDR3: TGTGCCATCAGTGACCCGGTCGAGACCCAGTACTTC.

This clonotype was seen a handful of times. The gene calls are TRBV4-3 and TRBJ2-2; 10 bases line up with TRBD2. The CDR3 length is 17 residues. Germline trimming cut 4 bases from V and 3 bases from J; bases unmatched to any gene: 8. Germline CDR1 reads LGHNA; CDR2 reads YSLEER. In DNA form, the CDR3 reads TGCGCCAGCAGCCCTTATCTAGCGGGGGTAGACACCGGGGAGCTGTTTTTT. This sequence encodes CASSPYLAGVDTGELFF.

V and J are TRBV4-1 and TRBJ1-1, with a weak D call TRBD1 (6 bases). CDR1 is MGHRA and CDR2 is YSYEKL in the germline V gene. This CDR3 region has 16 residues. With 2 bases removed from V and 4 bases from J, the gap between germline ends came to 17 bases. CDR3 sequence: CASSQQISGEGTEAFF. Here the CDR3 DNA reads TGCGCCAGCAGCCAACAAATTTCAGGGGAGGGCACTGAAGCTTTCTTT.

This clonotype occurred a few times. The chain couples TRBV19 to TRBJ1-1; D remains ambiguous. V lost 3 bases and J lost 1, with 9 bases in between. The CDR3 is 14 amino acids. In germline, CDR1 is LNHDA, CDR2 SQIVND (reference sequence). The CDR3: CASSISSGNTEAFF. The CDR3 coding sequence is TGTGCCAGTAGTATTTCGTCGGGGAACACTGAAGCTTTCTTT.

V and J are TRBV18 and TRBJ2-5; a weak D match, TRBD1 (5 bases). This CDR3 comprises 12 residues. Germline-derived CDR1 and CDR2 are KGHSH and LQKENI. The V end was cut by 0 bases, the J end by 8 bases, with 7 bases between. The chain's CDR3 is CASSPPGPTQYF. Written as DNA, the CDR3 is TGTGCCAGCTCACCACCGGGGCCAACCCAGTACTTC.

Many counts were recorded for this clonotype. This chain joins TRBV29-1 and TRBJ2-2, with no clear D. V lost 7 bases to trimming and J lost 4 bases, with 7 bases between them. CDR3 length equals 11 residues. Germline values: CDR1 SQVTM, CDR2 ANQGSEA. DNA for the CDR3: TGCAGCGCCGGTTCCACCGGGGAGCTGTTTTTT. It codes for CSAGSTGELFF.

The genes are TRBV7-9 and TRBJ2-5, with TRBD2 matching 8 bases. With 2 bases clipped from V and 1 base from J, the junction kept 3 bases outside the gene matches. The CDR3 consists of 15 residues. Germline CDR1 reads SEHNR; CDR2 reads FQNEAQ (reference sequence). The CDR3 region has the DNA TGTGCCAGCAGCTTAAAACTAGCGGTCCAAGAGACCCAGTACTTC. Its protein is CASSLKLAVQETQYF.

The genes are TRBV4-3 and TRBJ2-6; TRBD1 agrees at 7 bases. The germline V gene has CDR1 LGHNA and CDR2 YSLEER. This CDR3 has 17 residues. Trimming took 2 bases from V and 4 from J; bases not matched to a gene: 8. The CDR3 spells CASSQKSGGSGANVLTF. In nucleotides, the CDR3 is TGCGCCAGCAGCCAAAAGTCAGGGGGTTCAGGGGCCAACGTCCTGACTTTC.

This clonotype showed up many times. This CDR3 reads CASSAQGPGELFF. The CDR3 bases are TGTGCCAGCAGCGCACAGGGGCCCGGGGAGCTGTTTTTT. The gene calls are TRBV9 and TRBJ2-2, with 7 bases that match TRBD1. CDR3 length: 13 amino acids. Germline V CDR1 and CDR2: SGDLS, YYNGEE. V was clipped by 3 bases and J by 6 bases; unmatched bases: 2.

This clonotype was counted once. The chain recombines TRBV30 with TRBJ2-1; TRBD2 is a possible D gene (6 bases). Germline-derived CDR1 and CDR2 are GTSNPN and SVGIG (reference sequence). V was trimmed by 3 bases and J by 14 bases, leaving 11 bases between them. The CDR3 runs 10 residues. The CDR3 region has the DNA TGTGCCTGGAGCGGTGGGAGGAAGTTCTTC. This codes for CAWSGGRKFF. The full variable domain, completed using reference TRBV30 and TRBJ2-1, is SQTIHQWPATLVQPVGSPLSLECTVEGTSNPNLYWYRQAAGRGLQLLFYSVGIGQISSEVPQNLSASRPQDRQFILSSKKLLLSDSGFYLCAWSGGRKFFGPGTRLTVL.

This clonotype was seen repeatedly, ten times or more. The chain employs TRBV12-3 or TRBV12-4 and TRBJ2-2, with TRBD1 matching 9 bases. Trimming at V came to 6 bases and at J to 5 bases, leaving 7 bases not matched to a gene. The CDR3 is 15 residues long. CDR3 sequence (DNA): TGTGCCAGCAGCCCGAGGGGACAGGGAACCGGGGAGCTGTTTTTT. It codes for CASSPRGQGTGELFF.

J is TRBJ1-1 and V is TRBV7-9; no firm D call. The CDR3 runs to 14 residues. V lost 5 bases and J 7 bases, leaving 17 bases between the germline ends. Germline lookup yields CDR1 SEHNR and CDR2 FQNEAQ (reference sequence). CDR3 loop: CASSLPSPEGEAFF. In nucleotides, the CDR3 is TGTGCCAGCAGCCTCCCCTCGCCGGAGGGTGAAGCTTTCTTT.

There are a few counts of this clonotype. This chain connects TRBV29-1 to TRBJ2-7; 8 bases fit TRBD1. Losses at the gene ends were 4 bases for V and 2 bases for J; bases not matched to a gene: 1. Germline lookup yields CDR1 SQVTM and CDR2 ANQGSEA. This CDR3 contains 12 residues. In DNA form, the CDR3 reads TGCAGCGTTGGGGACAGGACCTACGAGCAGTACTTC. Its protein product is CSVGDRTYEQYF.

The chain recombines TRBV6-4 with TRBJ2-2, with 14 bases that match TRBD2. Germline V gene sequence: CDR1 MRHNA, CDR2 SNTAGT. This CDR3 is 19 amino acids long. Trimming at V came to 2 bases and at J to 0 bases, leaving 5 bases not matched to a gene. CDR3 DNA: TGTGCCAGCAGTGACCGACTAGCGGGGGGGCCCCCGAACACCGGGGAGCTGTTTTTT. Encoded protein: CASSDRLAGGPPNTGELFF.

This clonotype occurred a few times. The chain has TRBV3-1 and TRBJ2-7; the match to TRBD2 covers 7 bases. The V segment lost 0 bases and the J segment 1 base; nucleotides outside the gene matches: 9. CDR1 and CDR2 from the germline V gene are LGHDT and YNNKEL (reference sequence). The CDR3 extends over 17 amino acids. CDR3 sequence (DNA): TGTGCCAGCAGCCAAGACGGCCAGCGGGGCACTTCCTACGAGCAGTACTTC. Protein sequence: CASSQDGQRGTSYEQYF.

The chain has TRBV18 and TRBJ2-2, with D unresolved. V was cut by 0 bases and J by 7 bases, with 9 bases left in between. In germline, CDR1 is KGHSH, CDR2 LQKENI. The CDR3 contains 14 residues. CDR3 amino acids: CASSPPVGRGELFF. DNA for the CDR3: TGTGCCAGCTCACCACCGGTCGGCCGCGGGGAGCTGTTTTTT. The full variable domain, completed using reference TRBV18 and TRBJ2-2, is NAGVMQNPRHLVRRRGQEARLRCSPMKGHSHVYWYRQLPEEGLKFMVYLQKENIIDESGMPKERFSAEFPKEGPSILRIQQVVRGDSAAYFCASSPPVGRGELFFGEGSRLTVL.

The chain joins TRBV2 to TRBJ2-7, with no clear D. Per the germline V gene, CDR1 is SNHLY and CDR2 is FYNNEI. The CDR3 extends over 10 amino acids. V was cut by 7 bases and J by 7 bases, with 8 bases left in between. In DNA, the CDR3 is TGTGCCAGCAAACGGAAGGAGCAGTACTTC. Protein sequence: CASKRKEQYF. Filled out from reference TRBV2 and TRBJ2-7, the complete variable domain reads EPEVTQTPSHQVTQMGQEVILRCVPISNHLYFYWYRQILGQKVEFLVSFYNNEISEKSEIFDDQFSVERPDGSNFTLKIRSTKLEDSAMYFCASKRKEQYFGPGTRLTVT.

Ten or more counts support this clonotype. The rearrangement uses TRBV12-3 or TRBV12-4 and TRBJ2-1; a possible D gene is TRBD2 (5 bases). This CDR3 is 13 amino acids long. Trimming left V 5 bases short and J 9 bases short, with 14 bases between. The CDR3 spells CASSTRDTSEQFF. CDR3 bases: TGTGCCAGCAGTACTAGAGATACAAGTGAGCAGTTCTTC.